Sequencing of this T cell receptor (beta chain) was carried out in a study of CD8+ T cells in alopecia areata. The wider study: Each of the treated patients was given oral tofacitinib, 5 to 10 mg twice daily, for moderate-to-severe alopecia areata. Treated patients were scored for severity by percent of scalp affected. Study-wide results and limits: Sequencing of scalp samples also captures resident alphabeta T cells of normal skin.

Documented treatment: oral pan-JAK inhibitor, 5-10 mg twice daily. Patients with alopecia areata provided lesional scalp punch biopsies as well as peripheral blood. About this clone: The antigen is undetermined.

cDNA prepared by RNA extraction and subsequent reverse transcription served as the template for sequencing. Clones were sequenced by immunoSEQ multiplex PCR, and TCRdb holds only the in-frame ones, with some missing. This table holds around 190,000 clones, roughly three fifths found once. The source of this sequence is a human donor with alopecia areata. The starting material was CD4+ T cells sorted from blood, obtained at week 4, from a patient treated with tofacitinib.

The CDR3 DNA reads as TGTGCCAGCAGTTACCTGGGTATTAACTACGAGCAGTACTTC. Its protein product is CASSYLGINYEQYF. The rearrangement joins TRBV6-5 to TRBJ2-7; D unresolved. CDR1 and CDR2 (germline): MNHEY, SVGAGI. Trimming cost V 2 bases and J 3 bases, with 11 bases left between them. This CDR3 is 14 amino acids long.